This T cell receptor (beta chain) was found in a study of blood T cells in healthy people across ages. Concerning this clonotype: Its matching antigen is unknown.

General study findings and limits: With age, beta diversity per million T cells declined roughly linearly, significantly by 40.

The J segment lost 8 bases and the V segment lost 6 bases, leaving 5 bases of the junction unmatched. CDR3 length: 15 residues. From germline, CDR1 is PRHDT and CDR2 FYEKMQ (reference sequence). A J-beta primer mix and a sample-barcoded 5' primer were used in a second PCR of roughly 6 to 12 cycles. MiXCR, applied by TCRdb to the 5' RACE reads, yields one record per CDR3 protein. The sample consists of 1.5 million to 2 million distinct CDR3 sequences, around 36% of them appearing once. The chain has TRBV13 and TRBJ2-1; 15 bases align to TRBD2. The sequenced material came from blood. The clonotype originates from a woman aged 30 to 39 in good health. This chain's CDR3 is CASRRGLAGGHEQFF. Written as DNA, the CDR3 is TGTGCCAGCAGAAGGGGACTAGCGGGAGGACATGAGCAGTTCTTC. The whole variable domain, remainder taken from reference TRBV13 and TRBJ2-1, is AAGVIQSPRHLIKEKRETATLKCYPIPRHDTVYWYQQGPGQDPQFLISFYEKMQSDKGSIPDRFSAQQFSDYHSELNMSSLELGDSALYFCASRRGLAGGHEQFFGPGTRLTVL.